These 4 T cell receptor beta chains share one sample of origin, sequenced in a study of cytomegalovirus exposure and HLA in healthy donors. In the PCR, 60 Vbeta and 13 Jbeta primers were used. The repertoire was sequenced with immunoSEQ multiplex PCR; TCRdb's copy has only in-frame clones and lacks some. The sample holds tens of thousands of clones, around 75% seen once. Sequenced sample: PBMCs. The receptors were gathered from a man aged 35 to 55 in good health and CMV-seronegative.

This rearrangement joins TRBV11-3 to TRBJ1-1; D remains ambiguous. The CDR3 totals 13 residues. Germline CDR1 and CDR2: SGHNT and YENEEA. V was shortened by 5 bases and J by 7 bases, with 14 bases between the two germline ends. The CDR3 DNA sequence: TGTGCCAGCAGCCCACCCCGGGGAGGTGAAGCTTTCTTT. Its protein is CASSPPRGGEAFF.

This rearrangement joins TRBV6-5 to TRBJ1-4; 7 bases line up with TRBD1. This CDR3 is built from 15 residues. V dropped 3 bases and J dropped 2; count of bases not matched to a gene: 3. Germline V gives CDR1 MNHEY, CDR2 SVGAGI. This CDR3 reads CASSYLGGTNEKLFF. The DNA for the CDR3 is TGTGCCAGCAGTTATTTAGGGGGCACTAATGAAAAACTGTTTTTT.

Only a few counts were recorded for this clone. This rearrangement joins TRBV6-6 to TRBJ2-7; D unresolved. CDR1 and CDR2 from the germline V gene are MNHNY and SVGAGI (reference sequence). Trimming stripped 3 bases from V and 2 bases from J, with 5 bases between. The length of the CDR3 is 12 residues. The CDR3 sequence: CASSYGPYEQYF. CDR3 DNA sequence: TGTGCCAGCAGTTATGGGCCCTACGAGCAGTACTTC.

The rearrangement uses TRBV2 and TRBJ1-1; TRBD1 matches at 7 bases. Germline V gene sequence: CDR1 SNHLY, CDR2 FYNNEI. This CDR3 has 14 amino acids. V lost 11 bases, J lost 11 bases, and 20 bases stayed unmatched. The chain's CDR3 is CASRGIYGTPDAFF. The CDR3 bases are TGTGCCTCCAGGGGGATATACGGGACCCCGGACGCTTTCTTT.